Shown below are 28 T cell receptor beta chains from a single sample sequenced in a study of T cell responses to AZD1222 COVID-19 vaccine listed by TCRdb under 2021. What the time point label conveys for this sample: about 28 days (+/-7) after the second vaccine dose. The library was obtained by the immunoSEQ multiplex PCR assay. TCRdb provides this immuneACCESS table in a form limited to in-frame rearrangements. Some clones are lacking; in checked studies, under half of them reflect an unresolved V gene, and why the rest are absent is not known. This sample gives 150,000 to 200,000 clones in total; about 91% of them show up just once. Roughly 1.4% of the sample is in the top ten clones. The sample was peripheral blood, taken 28 days after the second AZD1222 dose. These receptors all come from an adult who received the AZD1222 COVID-19 vaccine.

This chain links TRBV5-4 with TRBJ1-3, with 7 bases lining up with TRBD1. CDR3 size: 14 residues. Trimming at V came to 4 bases and at J to 4 bases, leaving 5 bases not matched to a gene. Germline V gene sequence: CDR1 SGHNT, CDR2 YYREEE (reference sequence). CDR3 residues: CASSPRGPGNTIYF. CDR3 DNA: TGTGCCAGCAGCCCTAGGGGGCCAGGAAACACCATATATTTT.

CDR3 region: CASGWGQGTDTQYF. The CDR3 bases are TGTGCCAGCGGGTGGGGACAGGGCACAGATACGCAGTATTTT. This rearrangement joins TRBV27 to TRBJ2-3; 8 bases are a match to TRBD1. Germline lookup yields CDR1 MNHEY and CDR2 SMNVEV (reference sequence). The J segment lost 1 base and the V segment lost 8 bases, leaving 5 bases of the junction unmatched. CDR3 length: 14 residues.

V and J are TRBV28 and TRBJ1-5, with D perhaps TRBD1 (5 bases). Trimming took 8 bases from V and 5 from J, leaving 22 bases between them. The germline CDR1 and CDR2 sequences are MDHEN and SYDVKM. This CDR3 has 16 amino acids. CDR3 residues: CASFSWTLSEDQPQHF. In DNA form, the CDR3 reads TGTGCCAGCTTCTCTTGGACATTATCCGAGGATCAGCCCCAGCATTTT.

The CDR3 coding sequence is TGCGCCAGCAGGCCAAGGACAGGGGGCGGCTACACCTTC. This gives the protein CASRPRTGGGYTF. The chain employs TRBV5-1 and TRBJ1-2; TRBD1 matches 11 bases. V was pared by 5 bases and J by 8 bases, with 5 bases of the junction left unmatched. The germline CDR1 and CDR2 sequences are SGHRS and YFSETQ. CDR3 length: 13 amino acids.

The rearrangement uses TRBV6-5 and TRBJ2-7; D is tentatively TRBD1 or TRBD2 (6 bases each). V lost 2 bases to trimming and J lost 0 bases, with 11 bases between them. Germline V gene sequence: CDR1 MNHEY, CDR2 SVGAGI. The CDR3 has 15 residues. CDR3 nucleotide sequence: TGTGCCAGCAGTTACGGGGGGCCCAGCTCCTACGAGCAGTACTTC. The encoded protein is CASSYGGPSSYEQYF.

The CDR3 sequence is CSVEGQSGYGYTF. The CDR3 bases are TGCAGCGTTGAAGGACAGTCTGGCTATGGCTACACCTTC. The chain links TRBV29-1 to TRBJ1-2, with TRBD1 as a possible D gene (5 bases). The CDR3 contains 13 residues. Germline V gene lookup returns CDR1 SQVTM and CDR2 ANQGSEA. V was shortened by 1 base and J by 4 bases, with 10 bases between the two germline ends. Variable domain in full (rest from reference TRBV29-1 and TRBJ1-2): SAVISQKPSRDICQRGTSLTIQCQVDSQVTMMFWYRQQPGQSLTLIATANQGSEATYESGFVIDKFPISRPNLTFSTLTVSNMSPEDSSIYLCSVEGQSGYGYTFGSGTRLTVV.

This clone is judged medium-sized. The CDR3 DNA sequence: TGTGCCAGCAGTGACGGACTAGCGGGAGATGAGCAGTTCTTC. Residues: CASSDGLAGDEQFF. The gene calls are TRBV6-4 and TRBJ2-1, with 13 bases lining up with TRBD2. V was clipped by 2 bases and J by 8 bases; unmatched bases: 0. Per germline, CDR1 MRHNA and CDR2 SNTAGT. The CDR3 is made up of 14 amino acids.

V gene TRBV9 combines with J gene TRBJ1-2; 11 bases align to TRBD1. Germline trimming cut 3 bases from V and 4 bases from J; bases unmatched to any gene: 5. The germline V gene has CDR1 SGDLS and CDR2 YYNGEE. The CDR3 contains 15 residues. CDR3 nucleotides: TGTGCCAGCAGCGGAGGGACAGGGGGAGGCTATGGCTACACCTTC. Protein product: CASSGGTGGGYGYTF. The full variable domain, its missing parts supplied by reference TRBV9 and TRBJ1-2, is DSGVTQTPKHLITATGQRVTLRCSPRSGDLSVYWYQQSLDQGLQFLIQYYNGEERAKGNILERFSAQQFPDLHSELNLSSLELGDSALYFCASSGGTGGGYGYTFGSGTRLTVV.

This chain joins TRBV7-8 and TRBJ1-5; D might be TRBD1 (6 bases). Trimming removed 5 bases at V and 0 bases at J, with 11 bases between. The CDR3 length is 15 residues. Germline CDR1 SGHVS, CDR2 FQNEAQ. The CDR3 reads CASSREDSSNQPQHF. In nucleotides, the CDR3 is TGTGCCAGCAGCCGGGAGGACAGTAGCAATCAGCCCCAGCATTTT.

J is TRBJ2-1 and V is TRBV15, with no clear D. This CDR3 contains 13 residues. The V gene lost 8 bases and the J gene lost 8 bases, with 16 bases spanning the gap. The germline V gene encodes CDR1 LNHNV and CDR2 YYDKDF (reference sequence). CDR3 residues: CATGPTAWDEQFF. CDR3 in DNA: TGTGCCACCGGGCCTACAGCTTGGGATGAGCAGTTCTTC.

The V call is TRBV7-2, the J call TRBJ1-2, with no clear D. This CDR3 has 14 amino acids. V was trimmed by 1 base and J by 4 bases, leaving 10 bases between them. Germline V gene data show CDR1 as SGHTA and CDR2 as FQGNSA. CDR3 region: CASSLGELTYGYTF. Written as DNA, the CDR3 is TGTGCCAGCAGCTTAGGGGAGTTAACCTATGGCTACACCTTC. The complete variable domain, with remaining parts taken from reference TRBV7-2 and TRBJ1-2, reads GAGVSQSPSNKVTEKGKDVELRCDPISGHTALYWYRQSLGQGLEFLIYFQGNSAPDKSGLPSDRFSAERTGGSVSTLTIQRTQQEDSAVYLCASSLGELTYGYTFGSGTRLTVV.

CDR3 sequence: CASSLGLAGYTDTQYF. Written as DNA, the CDR3 is TGCGCCAGCAGCTTGGGACTAGCGGGGTACACAGATACGCAGTATTTT. The chain links TRBV5-1 to TRBJ2-3, with 11 nucleotides matching TRBD2. CDR3 length: 16 amino acids. V shed 0 bases, J shed 2 bases, and the junction held 2 bases outside the gene matches. CDR1 is SGHRS, CDR2 YFSETQ, per germline.

The chain carries TRBV5-4 and TRBJ1-2; possible D gene TRBD1, 6 bases. The CDR3 consists of 15 residues. V was cut by 4 bases and J by 0 bases, with 13 bases left in between. In germline, CDR1 is SGHNT, CDR2 YYREEE (reference sequence). In nucleotides, the CDR3 is TGTGCCAGCAGCACCTCACAGGGAGCTAACTATGGCTACACCTTC. As protein: CASSTSQGANYGYTF.

The CDR3 reads CASSSQELHSEAFF. The CDR3 nucleotides read TGTGCCAGCAGTTCTCAGGAGCTTCACTCTGAAGCTTTCTTT. The chain combines TRBV6-5 with TRBJ1-1, with no clear D. Germline V gives CDR1 MNHEY, CDR2 SVGAGI. The V gene lost 4 bases and the J gene lost 6 bases, with 15 bases spanning the gap. This CDR3 has 14 residues.

The V and J genes are TRBV28 and TRBJ2-7, with D perhaps being TRBD1 or TRBD2 (5 bases each). Between the trimmed V and J ends, which lost 2 bases and 7 bases, there was a span of 15 bases. In germline, CDR1 is MDHEN, CDR2 SYDVKM. This CDR3 has 14 residues. The chain's CDR3 is CASSLAGFEGEQYF. The DNA of the CDR3 is TGTGCCAGCAGTTTAGCAGGATTCGAGGGGGAGCAGTACTTC.

CDR3 sequence (DNA): TGTGCCAGCAGCGAACAGGGCGCTGGCTACACCTTC. It specifies CASSEQGAGYTF. This sequence joins TRBV28 and TRBJ1-2; D is perhaps TRBD1 (6 bases). The ends were cut back, 6 bases at V and 7 bases at J, with 12 bases in the middle. Germline values: CDR1 MDHEN, CDR2 SYDVKM. The CDR3 runs to 12 residues.

The chain joins TRBV19 to TRBJ2-7, with a possible D match to TRBD1 (5 bases). The V gene's germline CDR1 is LNHDA and CDR2 SQIVND (reference sequence). This CDR3 is built from 14 residues. Trimming removed 1 base at V and 0 bases at J, with 7 bases between. As DNA, the CDR3 is TGTGCCAGTAGTATAGGGGGCGGCTCCTACGAGCAGTACTTC. Translation: CASSIGGGSYEQYF.

The genes are TRBV12-3 or TRBV12-4 and TRBJ1-5; D is ambiguous. CDR3 length: 13 residues. V was trimmed by 5 bases and J by 7 bases, leaving 12 bases between them. CDR3 region: CASSPPHPQPQHF. CDR3 sequence (DNA): TGTGCCAGCAGTCCGCCCCATCCCCAGCCCCAGCATTTT.

The chain has TRBV4-1 and TRBJ1-6; weak D call: TRBD1 (6 bases). The ends were cut back, 1 base at V and 2 bases at J, with 18 bases in the middle. The CDR3 has 19 amino acids. Germline assignment: CDR1 MGHRA and CDR2 YSYEKL. The DNA of the CDR3 is TGCGCCAGCAGCCAAGTGGGGCAGGGGCCGGTTACCTATAATTCACCCCTCCACTTT. Translation: CASSQVGQGPVTYNSPLHF.

This chain uses TRBV6-5 with TRBJ1-5, with unresolved D. The CDR3 contains 15 residues. V was trimmed by 10 bases and J by 0 bases, leaving 16 bases between them. Germline V gives CDR1 MNHEY, CDR2 SVGAGI. In DNA form, the CDR3 reads TGTGCCACCCAAGAGGACCTTAATAGCAATCAGCCCCAGCATTTT. Amino acids: CATQEDLNSNQPQHF.

This chain links TRBV27 with TRBJ2-5; 8 nucleotides agree with TRBD1. J was trimmed by 4 bases and V by 5 bases; bases with no gene match: 9. The CDR3 consists of 15 residues. Germline V lookup: CDR1 MNHEY, CDR2 SMNVEV (reference sequence). Written as DNA, the CDR3 is TGTGCCAGCAGTCCAGCGACAGGGGTACGAGAGACCCAGTACTTC. Translating gives CASSPATGVRETQYF.

This clone has only one observation. The V and J genes are TRBV19 and TRBJ1-2; 9 bases are a match to TRBD1. The CDR3 sequence is 14 residues long. After removal of 4 bases from V and 4 bases from J, the junction contained 4 bases not matched to a gene. Germline V lookup: CDR1 LNHDA, CDR2 SQIVND (reference sequence). The DNA of the CDR3 is TGTGCCAGTAGTACTGACAGGGGGGCCTATGGCTACACCTTC. It codes for CASSTDRGAYGYTF.

The table lists this clone with a count of one. The gene calls are TRBV5-1 and TRBJ1-1, with D possibly TRBD1 on 5 matching bases. CDR3 size: 14 residues. Germline V lookup: CDR1 SGHRS, CDR2 YFSETQ. The germline V and J ends were trimmed by 3 bases and 1 base, with 10 bases remaining between them. For the CDR3, the DNA is TGCGCCAGCAGCTCCTGGACACAGAACACTGAAGCTTTCTTT. It yields the protein CASSSWTQNTEAFF.

A word on this clone: A much larger clone lies a single base off, so this may be a read error. The chain links TRBV2 to TRBJ2-5; TRBD2 matches at 13 bases. Germline CDR1 reads SNHLY; CDR2 reads FYNNEI. The CDR3 extends over 15 amino acids. V dropped 5 bases and J dropped 4; count of bases not matched to a gene: 4. This CDR3 is CASSKLAGGPETQYF. DNA for the CDR3: TGTGCCAGCAGTAAACTAGCGGGGGGGCCAGAGACCCAGTACTTC.

The rearrangement joins TRBV24-1 to TRBJ2-1; 9 bases line up with TRBD1. This CDR3 spans 15 amino acids. Germline loops: CDR1 KGHDR, CDR2 SFDVKD. The V gene end was trimmed by 5 bases and the J gene end by 7 bases; junction bases not matched to a gene: 8. This CDR3 reads CATSGRTGARNEQFF. CDR3 nucleotide sequence: TGTGCCACCAGTGGTAGGACAGGGGCAAGGAATGAGCAGTTCTTC.

The chain carries TRBV28 and TRBJ1-2; no clear D. The CDR3 loop spans 16 amino acids. Trimming left V 7 bases short and J 4 bases short, with 22 bases between. Germline-derived CDR1 and CDR2 are MDHEN and SYDVKM. CDR3 nucleotide sequence: TGTGCCAGCACGAGTGAGGGCAGGCCTCCCCTCTATGGCTACACCTTC. It encodes CASTSEGRPPLYGYTF.

The CDR3 DNA follows: TGTGCCAGCAGTTTTTTCGGGGGGGATCCCCCTTACTACAATGAGCAGTTCTTC. Residues: CASSFFGGDPPYYNEQFF. The chain carries TRBV28 and TRBJ2-1; TRBD2 matches 8 bases. The V segment lost 3 bases and the J segment 3 bases; nucleotides outside the gene matches: 13. Germline V CDR1 and CDR2: MDHEN, SYDVKM. The CDR3 totals 18 residues.

The chain joins TRBV6-2 or TRBV6-3 to TRBJ1-1; possibly TRBD1 for D (5 bases). The CDR3 extends over 14 amino acids. V was pared by 4 bases and J by 1 base, with 10 bases between. Germline lookup yields CDR1 MNHEY and CDR2 SVGEGT. The chain's CDR3 is CASSSGWGNTEAFF. CDR3 bases: TGTGCCAGCAGTTCAGGGTGGGGGAACACTGAAGCTTTCTTT.